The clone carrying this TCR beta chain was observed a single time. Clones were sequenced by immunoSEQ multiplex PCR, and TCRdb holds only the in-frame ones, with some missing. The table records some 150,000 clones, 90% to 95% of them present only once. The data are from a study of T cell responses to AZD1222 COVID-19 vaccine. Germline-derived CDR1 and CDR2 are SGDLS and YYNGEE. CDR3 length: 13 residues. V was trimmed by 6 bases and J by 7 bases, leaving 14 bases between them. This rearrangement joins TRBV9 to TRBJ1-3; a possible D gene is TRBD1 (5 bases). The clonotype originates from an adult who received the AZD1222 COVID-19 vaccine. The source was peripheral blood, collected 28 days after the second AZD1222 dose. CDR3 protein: CASTWFGGNTIYF. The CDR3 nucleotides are TGTGCCAGCACGTGGTTCGGGGGGAACACCATATATTTT.